This record looks at one T cell receptor beta chain sequence and its context. Its antigen is undetermined. Germline-derived CDR1 and CDR2 are MNHEY and SMNVEV (reference sequence). V shed 6 bases and J 4 bases; nucleotides not matched to a gene: 9. The CDR3 contains 14 residues. The data were obtained in a study of CD4 T cells in relation to SARS-CoV-2 and coronaviruses. Study-level points and caveats: SARS-CoV-2-driven expansion was significantly weaker in crossreactive than monoreactive clones. Memory recall responses, not primary responses primed in culture, are what the assay detects.

Naive or memory CD4+ cells were cultured 1:1 with T cell-depleted PBMCs plus CEF. Produced via immunoSEQ multiplex PCR; TCRdb's table is partial and in-frame only. The repertoire holds tens of thousands of clones, with 84% as singletons. This clonotype was obtained from an adult with COVID-19. The chain links TRBV27 to TRBJ2-7; 7 bases fit TRBD2. Sequenced material: naive CD4+ T cells from PBMCs, cultured in vitro. Stated subset: naive CD4+ T cells isolated by negative enrichment. This chain's CDR3 is CASRPSGAAYEQYF. Here the CDR3 DNA reads TGTGCCAGCAGGCCGAGCGGGGCCGCGTACGAGCAGTACTTC.